This T cell receptor (beta chain) was profiled in a study of control samples from healthy donors and cancer patients. CDR3 length: 17 residues. Germline CDR1 reads SGHAT; CDR2 reads FQNNGV. Trimming took off 4 bases at V and 1 base at J, with 18 bases between the two ends. Sequencing used immunoSEQ multiplex PCR; TCRdb keeps in-frame clones, though not all of them. The table has tens of thousands of clones, roughly nine tenths seen once. Material: blood. This receptor was taken from a woman aged 55-69 years in good health. The rearrangement links TRBV11-2 to TRBJ2-3; D may correspond to TRBD1 or TRBD2 (5 bases each). CDR3 bases: TGTGCCAGCAGCTCGTGGGGGTGGCGGCGACGCACAGATACGCAGTATTTT. This translates into CASSSWGWRRRTDTQYF.